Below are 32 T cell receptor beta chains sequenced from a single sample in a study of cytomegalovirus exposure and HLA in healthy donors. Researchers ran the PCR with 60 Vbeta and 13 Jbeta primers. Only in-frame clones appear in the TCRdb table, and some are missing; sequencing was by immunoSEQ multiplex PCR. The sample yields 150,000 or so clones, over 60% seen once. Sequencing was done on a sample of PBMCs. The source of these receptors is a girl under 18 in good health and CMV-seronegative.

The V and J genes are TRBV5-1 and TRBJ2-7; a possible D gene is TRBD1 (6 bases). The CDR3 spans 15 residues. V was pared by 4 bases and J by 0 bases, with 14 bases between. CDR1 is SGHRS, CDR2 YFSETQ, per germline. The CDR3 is CASSLTGAPSYEQYF. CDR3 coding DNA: TGCGCCAGCAGCCTGACAGGTGCTCCCTCCTACGAGCAGTACTTC.

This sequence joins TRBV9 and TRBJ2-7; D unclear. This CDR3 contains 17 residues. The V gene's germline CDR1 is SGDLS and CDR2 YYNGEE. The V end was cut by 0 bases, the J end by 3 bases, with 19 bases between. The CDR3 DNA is TGTGCCAGCAGCGTAGGAGGAATAGGTTCACCCTTCTACGAGCAGTACTTC. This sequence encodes CASSVGGIGSPFYEQYF.

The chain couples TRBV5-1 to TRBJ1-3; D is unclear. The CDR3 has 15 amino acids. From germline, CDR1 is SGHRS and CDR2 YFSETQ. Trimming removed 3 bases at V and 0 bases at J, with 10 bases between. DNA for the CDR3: TGCGCCAGCAGCTATACTGTCGGCTCTGGAAACACCATATATTTT. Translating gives CASSYTVGSGNTIYF.

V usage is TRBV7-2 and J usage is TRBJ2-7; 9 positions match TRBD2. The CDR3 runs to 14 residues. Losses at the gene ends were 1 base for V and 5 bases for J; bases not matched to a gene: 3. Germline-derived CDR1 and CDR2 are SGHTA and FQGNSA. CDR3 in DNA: TGTGCCAGCAGCTTAGGGACTAGCGTAGACGAGCAGTACTTC. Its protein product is CASSLGTSVDEQYF.

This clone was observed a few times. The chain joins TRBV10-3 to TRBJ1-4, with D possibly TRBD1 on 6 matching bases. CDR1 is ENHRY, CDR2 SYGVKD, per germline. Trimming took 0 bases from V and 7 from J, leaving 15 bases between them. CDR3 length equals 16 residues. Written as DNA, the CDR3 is TGTGCCATCAGTGAGTCCCAGCTCGGACAGAGTGAAAAACTGTTTTTT. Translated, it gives CAISESQLGQSEKLFF.

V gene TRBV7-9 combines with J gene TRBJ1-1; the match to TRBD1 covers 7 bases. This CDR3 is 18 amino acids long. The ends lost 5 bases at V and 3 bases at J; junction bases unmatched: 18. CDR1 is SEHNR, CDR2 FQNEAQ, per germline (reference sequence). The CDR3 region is CASSLSWRQGQGDTEAFF. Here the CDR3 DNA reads TGTGCCAGCAGCCTGTCTTGGAGACAGGGCCAAGGGGACACTGAAGCTTTCTTT. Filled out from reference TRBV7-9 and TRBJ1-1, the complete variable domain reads DTGVSQNPRHKITKRGQNVTFRCDPISEHNRLYWYRQTLGQGPEFLTYFQNEAQLEKSRLLSDRFSAERPKGSFSTLEIQRTEQGDSAMYLCASSLSWRQGQGDTEAFFGQGTRLTVV.

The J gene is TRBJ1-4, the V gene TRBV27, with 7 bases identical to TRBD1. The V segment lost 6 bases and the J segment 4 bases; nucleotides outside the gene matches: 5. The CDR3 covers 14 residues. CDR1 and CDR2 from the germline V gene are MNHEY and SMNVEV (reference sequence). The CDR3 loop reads CASRGQQNNEKLFF. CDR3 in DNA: TGTGCCAGCAGGGGACAGCAGAATAATGAAAAACTGTTTTTT.

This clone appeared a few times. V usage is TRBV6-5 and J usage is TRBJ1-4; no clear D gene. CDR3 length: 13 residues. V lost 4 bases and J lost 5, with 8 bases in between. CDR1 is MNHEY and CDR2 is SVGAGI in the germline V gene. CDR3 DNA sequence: TGTGCCAGCAGTTTGGGCTCGAATGAAAAACTGTTTTTT. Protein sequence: CASSLGSNEKLFF.

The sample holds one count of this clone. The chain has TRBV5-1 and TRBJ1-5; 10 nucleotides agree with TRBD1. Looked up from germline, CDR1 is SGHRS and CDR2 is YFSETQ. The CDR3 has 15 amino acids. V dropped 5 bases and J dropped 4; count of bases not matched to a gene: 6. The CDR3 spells CASRLDRGQNQPQHF. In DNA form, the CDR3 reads TGCGCCAGCAGATTAGACAGGGGGCAGAATCAGCCCCAGCATTTT.

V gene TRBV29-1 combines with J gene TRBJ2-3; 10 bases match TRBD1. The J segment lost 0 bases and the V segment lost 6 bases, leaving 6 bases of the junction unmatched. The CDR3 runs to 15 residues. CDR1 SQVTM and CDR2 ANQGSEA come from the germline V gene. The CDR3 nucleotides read TGCAGCGTCGCCCCGGACAGGGGGAGCACAGATACGCAGTATTTT. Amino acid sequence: CSVAPDRGSTDTQYF.

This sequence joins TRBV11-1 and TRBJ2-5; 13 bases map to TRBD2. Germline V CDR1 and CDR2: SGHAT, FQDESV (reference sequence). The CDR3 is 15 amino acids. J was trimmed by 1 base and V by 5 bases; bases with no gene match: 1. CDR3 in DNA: TGTGCCAGCAGCAGGACTAGCGGGGGCCAAGAGACCCAGTACTTC. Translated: CASSRTSGGQETQYF.

The CDR3: CASSLAGDSDGYTF. CDR3 bases: TGCGCCAGCAGCTTGGCCGGGGACAGCGATGGCTACACCTTC. The chain is built from TRBV5-1 and TRBJ1-2; 7 bases are a match to TRBD1. V lost 0 bases, J lost 6 bases, and 5 bases stayed unmatched. The germline V gene encodes CDR1 SGHRS and CDR2 YFSETQ. This CDR3 is 14 amino acids long. Variable domain in full (rest from reference TRBV5-1 and TRBJ1-2): KAGVTQTPRYLIKTRGQQVTLSCSPISGHRSVSWYQQTPGQGLQFLFEYFSETQRNKGNFPGRFSGRQFSNSRSEMNVSTLELGDSALYLCASSLAGDSDGYTFGSGTRLTVV.

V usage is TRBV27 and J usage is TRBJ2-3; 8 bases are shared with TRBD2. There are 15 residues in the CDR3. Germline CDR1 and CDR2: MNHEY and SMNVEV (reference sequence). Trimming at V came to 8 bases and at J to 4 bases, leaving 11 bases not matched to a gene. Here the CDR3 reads CASVPGGGLSDTQYF. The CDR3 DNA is TGTGCCAGCGTGCCGGGGGGGGGCCTTTCAGATACGCAGTATTTT.

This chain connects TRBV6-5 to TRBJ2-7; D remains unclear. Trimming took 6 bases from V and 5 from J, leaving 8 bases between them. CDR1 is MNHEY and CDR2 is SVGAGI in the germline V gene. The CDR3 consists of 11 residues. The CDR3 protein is CASSQFHEQYF. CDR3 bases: TGTGCCAGCAGCCAATTCCACGAGCAGTACTTC.

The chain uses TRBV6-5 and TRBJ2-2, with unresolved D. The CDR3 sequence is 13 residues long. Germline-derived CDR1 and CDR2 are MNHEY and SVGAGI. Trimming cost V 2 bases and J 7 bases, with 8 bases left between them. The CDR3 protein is CASSYNSIGELFF. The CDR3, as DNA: TGTGCCAGCAGTTACAACAGCATCGGGGAGCTGTTTTTT.

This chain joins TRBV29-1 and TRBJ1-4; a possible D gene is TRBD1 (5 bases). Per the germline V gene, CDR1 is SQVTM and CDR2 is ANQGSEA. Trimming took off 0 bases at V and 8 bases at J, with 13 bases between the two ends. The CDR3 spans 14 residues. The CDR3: CSVEDLGHEEKLFF. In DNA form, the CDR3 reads TGCAGCGTTGAAGACCTCGGACATGAGGAAAAACTGTTTTTT.

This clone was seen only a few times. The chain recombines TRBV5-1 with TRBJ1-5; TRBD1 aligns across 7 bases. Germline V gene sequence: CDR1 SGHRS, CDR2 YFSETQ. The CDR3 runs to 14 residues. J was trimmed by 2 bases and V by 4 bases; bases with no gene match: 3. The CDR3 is CASSQTGGNQPQHF. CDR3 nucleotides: TGCGCCAGCAGCCAAACAGGGGGCAATCAGCCCCAGCATTTT.

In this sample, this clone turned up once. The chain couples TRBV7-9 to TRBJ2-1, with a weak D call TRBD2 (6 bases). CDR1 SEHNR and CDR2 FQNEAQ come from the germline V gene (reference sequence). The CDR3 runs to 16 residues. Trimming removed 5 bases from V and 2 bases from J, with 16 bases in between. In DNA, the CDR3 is TGTGCCAGCAGCCCGACCGGGACTTCCACCTACAATGAGCAGTTCTTC. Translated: CASSPTGTSTYNEQFF.

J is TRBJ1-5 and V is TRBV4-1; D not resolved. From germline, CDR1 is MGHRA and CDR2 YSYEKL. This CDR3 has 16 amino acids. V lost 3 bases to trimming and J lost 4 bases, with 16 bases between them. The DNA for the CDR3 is TGCGCCAGCAGCCACATATTTCGTCTACGGAATCAGCCCCAGCATTTT. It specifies CASSHIFRLRNQPQHF.

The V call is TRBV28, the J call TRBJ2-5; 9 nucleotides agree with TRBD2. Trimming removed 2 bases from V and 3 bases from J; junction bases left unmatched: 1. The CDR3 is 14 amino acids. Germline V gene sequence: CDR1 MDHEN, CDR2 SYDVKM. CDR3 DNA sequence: TGTGCCAGCAGTTTAGCGGGGGGGGAAGAGACCCAGTACTTC. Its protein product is CASSLAGGEETQYF.

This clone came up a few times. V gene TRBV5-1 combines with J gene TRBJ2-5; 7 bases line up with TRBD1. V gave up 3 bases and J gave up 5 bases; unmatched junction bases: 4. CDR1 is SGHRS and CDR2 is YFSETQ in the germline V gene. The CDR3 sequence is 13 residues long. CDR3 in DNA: TGCGCCAGCAGCTCAGGGACAGCTGAGACCCAGTACTTC. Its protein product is CASSSGTAETQYF. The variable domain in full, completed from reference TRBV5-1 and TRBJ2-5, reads KAGVTQTPRYLIKTRGQQVTLSCSPISGHRSVSWYQQTPGQGLQFLFEYFSETQRNKGNFPGRFSGRQFSNSRSEMNVSTLELGDSALYLCASSSGTAETQYFGPGTRLLVL.

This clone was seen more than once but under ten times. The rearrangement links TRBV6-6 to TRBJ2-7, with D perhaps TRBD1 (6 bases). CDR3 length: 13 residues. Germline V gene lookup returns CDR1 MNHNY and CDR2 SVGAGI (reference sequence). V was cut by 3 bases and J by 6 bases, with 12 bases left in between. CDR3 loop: CASSYPGEPEQYF. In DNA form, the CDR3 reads TGTGCCAGCAGTTATCCAGGGGAGCCCGAGCAGTACTTC.

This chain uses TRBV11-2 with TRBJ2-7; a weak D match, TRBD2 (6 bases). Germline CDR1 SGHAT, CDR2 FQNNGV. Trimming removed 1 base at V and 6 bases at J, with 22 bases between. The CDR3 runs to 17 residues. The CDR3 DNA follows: TGTGCCAGCAGCTTAGGCGGGACGCAACTCCGTTTAATCGAGCAGTACTTC. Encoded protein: CASSLGGTQLRLIEQYF.

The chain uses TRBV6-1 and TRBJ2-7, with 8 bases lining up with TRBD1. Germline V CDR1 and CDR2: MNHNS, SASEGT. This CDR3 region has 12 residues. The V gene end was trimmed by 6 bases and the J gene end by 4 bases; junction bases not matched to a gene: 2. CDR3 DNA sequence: TGTGCCAGCAGCAGGGGGCCATACGAGCAGTACTTC. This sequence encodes CASSRGPYEQYF.

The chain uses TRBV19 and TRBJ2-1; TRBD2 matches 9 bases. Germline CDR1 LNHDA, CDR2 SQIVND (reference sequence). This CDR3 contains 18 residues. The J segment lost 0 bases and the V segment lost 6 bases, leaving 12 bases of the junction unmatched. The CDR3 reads CASSPPGLAGSSYNEQFF. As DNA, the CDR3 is TGTGCCAGTAGCCCCCCCGGCCTAGCGGGGAGCTCCTACAATGAGCAGTTCTTC.

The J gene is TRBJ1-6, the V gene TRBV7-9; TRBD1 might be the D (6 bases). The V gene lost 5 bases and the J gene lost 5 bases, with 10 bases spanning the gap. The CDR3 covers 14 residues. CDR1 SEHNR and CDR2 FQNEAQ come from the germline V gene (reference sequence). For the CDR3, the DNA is TGTGCCAGCAGCCCGGACAGAGATAATTCACCCCTCCACTTT. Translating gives CASSPDRDNSPLHF.

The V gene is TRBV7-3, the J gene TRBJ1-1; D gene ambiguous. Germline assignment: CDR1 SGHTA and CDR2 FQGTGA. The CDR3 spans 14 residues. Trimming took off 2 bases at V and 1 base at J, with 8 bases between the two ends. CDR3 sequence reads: CASSLGRWNTEAFF. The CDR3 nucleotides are TGTGCCAGCAGCTTAGGGAGATGGAACACTGAAGCTTTCTTT.

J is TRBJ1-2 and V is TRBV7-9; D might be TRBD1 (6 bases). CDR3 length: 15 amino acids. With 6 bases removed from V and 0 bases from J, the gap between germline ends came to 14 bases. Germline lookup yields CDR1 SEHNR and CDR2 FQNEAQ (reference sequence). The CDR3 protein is CASRFRDTTNYGYTF. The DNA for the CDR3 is TGTGCCAGCAGATTCCGGGACACTACTAACTATGGCTACACCTTC.

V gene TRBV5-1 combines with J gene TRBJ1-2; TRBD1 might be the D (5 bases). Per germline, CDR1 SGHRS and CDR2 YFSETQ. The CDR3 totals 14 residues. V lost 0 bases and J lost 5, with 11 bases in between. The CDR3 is CASSLEGSLYGYTF. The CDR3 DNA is TGCGCCAGCAGCTTGGAGGGGTCCCTTTATGGCTACACCTTC.

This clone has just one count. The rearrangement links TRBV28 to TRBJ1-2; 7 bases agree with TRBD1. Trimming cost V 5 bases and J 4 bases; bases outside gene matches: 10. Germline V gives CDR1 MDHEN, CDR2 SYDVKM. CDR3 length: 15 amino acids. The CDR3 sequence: CASSPYRTGGYGYTF. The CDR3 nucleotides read TGTGCCAGCAGTCCCTATAGGACAGGTGGCTATGGCTACACCTTC.

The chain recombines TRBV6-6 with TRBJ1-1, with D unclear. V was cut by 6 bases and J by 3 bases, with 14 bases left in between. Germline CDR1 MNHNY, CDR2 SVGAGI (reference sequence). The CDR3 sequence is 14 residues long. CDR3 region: CASSRIGEDTEAFF. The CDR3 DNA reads TGTGCCAGCAGCCGTATCGGGGAGGACACTGAAGCTTTCTTT.

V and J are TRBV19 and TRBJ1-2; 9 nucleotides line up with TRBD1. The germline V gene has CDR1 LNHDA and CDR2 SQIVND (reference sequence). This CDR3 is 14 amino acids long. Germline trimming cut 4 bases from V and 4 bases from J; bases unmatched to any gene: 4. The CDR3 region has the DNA TGTGCCAGTAGTACGGACAGGGGTGGCTATGGCTACACCTTC. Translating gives CASSTDRGGYGYTF.